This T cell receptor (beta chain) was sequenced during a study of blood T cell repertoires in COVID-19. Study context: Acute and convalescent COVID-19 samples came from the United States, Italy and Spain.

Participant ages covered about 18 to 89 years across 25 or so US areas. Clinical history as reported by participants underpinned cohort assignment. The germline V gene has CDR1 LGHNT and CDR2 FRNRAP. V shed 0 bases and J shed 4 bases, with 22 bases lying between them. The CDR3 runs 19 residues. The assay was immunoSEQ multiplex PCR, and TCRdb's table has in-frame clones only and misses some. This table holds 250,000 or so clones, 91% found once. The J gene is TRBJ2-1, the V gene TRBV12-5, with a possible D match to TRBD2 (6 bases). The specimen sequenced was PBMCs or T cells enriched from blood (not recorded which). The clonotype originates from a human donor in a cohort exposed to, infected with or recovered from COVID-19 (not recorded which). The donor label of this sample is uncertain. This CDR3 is CASGLVLTRPGGAYNEQFF. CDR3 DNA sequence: TGTGCTAGTGGTTTGGTACTAACCCGACCCGGGGGTGCTTACAATGAGCAGTTCTTC.